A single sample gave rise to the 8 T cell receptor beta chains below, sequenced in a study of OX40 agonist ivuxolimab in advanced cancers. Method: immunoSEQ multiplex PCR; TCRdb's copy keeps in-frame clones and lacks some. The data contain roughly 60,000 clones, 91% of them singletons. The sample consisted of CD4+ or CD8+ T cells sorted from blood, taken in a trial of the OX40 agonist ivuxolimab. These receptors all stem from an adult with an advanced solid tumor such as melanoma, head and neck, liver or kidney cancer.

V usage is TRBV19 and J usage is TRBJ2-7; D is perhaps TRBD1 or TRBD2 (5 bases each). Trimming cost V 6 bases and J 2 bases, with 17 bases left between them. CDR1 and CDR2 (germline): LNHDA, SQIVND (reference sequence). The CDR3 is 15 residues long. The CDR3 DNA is TGTGCCAGTAGGGACACCGGGACGAGCCCCTACGAGCAGTACTTC. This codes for CASRDTGTSPYEQYF.

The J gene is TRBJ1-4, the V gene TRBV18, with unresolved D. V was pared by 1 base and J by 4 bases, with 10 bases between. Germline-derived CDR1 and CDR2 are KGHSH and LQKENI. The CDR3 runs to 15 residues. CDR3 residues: CASSPQGSDNEKLFF. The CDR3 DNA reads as TGTGCCAGCTCACCACAGGGTTCAGATAATGAAAAACTGTTTTTT.

CDR3 DNA: TGTGCCAGCAGTTCCGCAGGGAGGAACACTGAAGCTTTCTTT. This translates into CASSSAGRNTEAFF. The V and J genes are TRBV27 and TRBJ1-1; possibly TRBD1 for D (5 bases). Per germline, CDR1 MNHEY and CDR2 SMNVEV (reference sequence). V dropped 4 bases and J dropped 1 base, with 10 bases sitting between them. The CDR3 runs to 14 residues.

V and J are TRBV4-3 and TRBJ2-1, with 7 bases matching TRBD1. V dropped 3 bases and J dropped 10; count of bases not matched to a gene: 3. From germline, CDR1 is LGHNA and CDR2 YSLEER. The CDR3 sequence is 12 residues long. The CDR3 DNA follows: TGCGCCAGCAGCCAGGGACAGTCAGAGCAGTTCTTC. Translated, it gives CASSQGQSEQFF.

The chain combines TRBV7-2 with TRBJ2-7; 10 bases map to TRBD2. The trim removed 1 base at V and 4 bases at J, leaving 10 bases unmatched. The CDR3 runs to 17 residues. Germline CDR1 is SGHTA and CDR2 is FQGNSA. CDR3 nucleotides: TGTGCCAGCAGCTTAGGTACCTCTAGCGGGAGCGGTTACGAGCAGTACTTC. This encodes CASSLGTSSGSGYEQYF.

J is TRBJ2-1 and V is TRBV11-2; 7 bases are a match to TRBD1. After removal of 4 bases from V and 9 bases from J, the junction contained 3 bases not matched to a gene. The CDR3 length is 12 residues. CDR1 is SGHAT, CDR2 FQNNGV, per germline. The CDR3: CASSSPGGEQFF. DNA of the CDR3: TGTGCCAGCAGCTCTCCAGGGGGTGAGCAGTTCTTC.

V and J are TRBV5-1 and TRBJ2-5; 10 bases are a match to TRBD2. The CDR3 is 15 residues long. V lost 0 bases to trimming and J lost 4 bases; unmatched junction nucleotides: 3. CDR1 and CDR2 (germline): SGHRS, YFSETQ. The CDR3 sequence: CASSLASGSRETQYF. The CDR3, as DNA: TGCGCCAGCAGCTTGGCTAGCGGGAGTCGAGAGACCCAGTACTTC.

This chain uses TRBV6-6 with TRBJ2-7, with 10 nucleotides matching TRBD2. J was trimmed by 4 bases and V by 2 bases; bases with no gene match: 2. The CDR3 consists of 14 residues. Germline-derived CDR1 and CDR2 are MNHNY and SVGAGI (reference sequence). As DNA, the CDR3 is TGTGCCAGCAGTTACAAGCGGGAGGGGTACGAGCAGTACTTC. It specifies CASSYKREGYEQYF.